A selection of T cell receptor beta chains follows, all from one sample in a study of blood T cell repertoires in COVID-19. Clones were read by immunoSEQ multiplex PCR, and TCRdb kept only the in-frame ones, dropping some. The data show under 110,000 clones, approximately 80% seen once. The specimen was peripheral blood. The receptors stem from a woman aged 60-70 years with acute or convalescent COVID-19. Each CDR3 is given with its conserved first and last residue. A D gene is named only where the DNA matches it firmly. Size is omitted from some rows. Given values are once, few, many or a class for expanded clones.

j_call d_call v_call clone_size cdr3_aa cdr3_nt
TRBJ1-1 TRBD1 TRBV28 once CASSWDSNTEAFF TGTGCCAGCAGTTGGGACAGTAACACTGAAGCTTTCTTT
TRBJ1-2 . TRBV10-3 . CAISRTEPEGYGYTF TGTGCCATCAGTCGTACCGAACCGGAGGGATATGGCTACACCTTC
TRBJ2-5 . TRBV5-6 . CASSLEGGETQYF TGTGCCAGCAGCTTAGAGGGAGGCGAGACCCAGTACTTC
TRBJ2-7 . TRBV3-1/TRBV3-2 . CASSHQGNEQYF TGTGCCAGCAGCCACCAGGGGAACGAGCAGTACTTC
TRBJ2-5 . TRBV2 . CASLRVQETQYF TGTGCCAGTCTCAGGGTACAAGAGACCCAGTACTTC
TRBJ2-3 TRBD2 TRBV11-2 . CASSWSRGGTDTQYF TGTGCCAGCAGCTGGAGCCGGGGGGGGACAGATACGCAGTATTTT
TRBJ1-1 . TRBV3-1/TRBV3-2 . CASSLWGLNTEAFF TGTGCCAGCAGCCTGTGGGGCTTGAACACTGAAGCTTTCTTT
TRBJ1-6 . TRBV5-5 . CASSFPGGEGSPLHF TGTGCCAGCAGCTTCCCTGGCGGGGAAGGTTCACCCCTCCACTTT
TRBJ2-3 . TRBV7-9 . CASSLAGRATDTQYF TGTGCCAGCAGCCTCGCGGGCCGGGCAACAGATACGCAGTATTTT
TRBJ2-1 TRBD2 TRBV3-1/TRBV3-2 . CASSQDLAGAVEFF TGTGCCAGCAGCCAAGATTTAGCGGGGGCTGTAGAGTTCTTC
TRBJ2-5 . TRBV5-5 many CASGDHGKETQYF TGTGCCAGCGGAGACCACGGAAAGGAGACCCAGTACTTC
TRBJ2-2 TRBD1 TRBV18 . CASSPAGTGAGELFF TGTGCCAGCTCACCAGCTGGGACAGGGGCCGGGGAGCTGTTTTTT
TRBJ1-2 . TRBV12-3/TRBV12-4 . CASRVGRGYGYTF TGTGCCAGCAGGGTCGGCAGGGGCTATGGCTACACCTTC
TRBJ2-5 . TRBV2 . CASTAREQETQYF TGTGCCAGCACGGCCCGGGAGCAAGAGACCCAGTACTTC
TRBJ1-4 TRBD1 TRBV7-2 . CASSTQGALGEKLFF TGTGCCAGCAGCACACAGGGGGCCCTAGGGGAAAAACTGTTTTTT
TRBJ2-3 . TRBV29-1 many CSVGESRGTQYF TGCAGCGTTGGGGAAAGCCGGGGGACGCAGTATTTT
TRBJ1-2 TRBD1 TRBV19 . CASSRTGTGYGYTF TGTGCCAGTTCCCGGACAGGGACGGGTTATGGCTACACCTTC
TRBJ2-6 TRBD1 TRBV19 . CASSRTGPAGANVLTF TGTGCCAGTAGTAGGACAGGACCCGCTGGGGCCAACGTCCTGACTTTC
TRBJ2-1 TRBD2 TRBV6-2/TRBV6-3 once CASSLFTGTSGGNEQFF TGTGCCAGCAGCCTATTTACCGGGACTAGCGGGGGCAATGAGCAGTTCTTC
TRBJ1-3 . TRBV4-1 . CASSQVAGLSGNTIYF TGCGCCAGCAGCCAAGTGGCGGGACTCTCTGGAAACACCATATATTTT
TRBJ2-2 TRBD2 TRBV7-3 . CASSRPGLAGVGTGELFF TGTGCCAGCAGCCGCCCGGGACTAGCGGGAGTCGGCACCGGGGAGCTGTTTTTT
TRBJ2-3 TRBD2 TRBV15 . CATSRTASGVGDTQYF TGTGCCACCAGCCGAACGGCTAGCGGGGTAGGGGATACGCAGTATTTT
TRBJ2-7 . TRBV27 . CASSNYEQYF TGTGCCAGCAGCAATTACGAGCAGTACTTC
TRBJ1-4 . TRBV20-1 . CSASGGATNEKLFF TGCAGTGCTAGTGGGGGGGCAACTAATGAAAAACTGTTTTTT
TRBJ1-3 . TRBV5-1 . CASRDTGNSGNTIYF TGCGCCAGCAGGGATACAGGGAACTCTGGAAACACCATATATTTT
TRBJ1-5 . TRBV28 . CASSPDTTSNQPQHF TGTGCCAGCAGTCCCGACACCACAAGCAATCAGCCCCAGCATTTT
TRBJ1-1 . TRBV5-1 . CASSLWGGEAFF TGCGCCAGCAGCTTGTGGGGAGGCGAAGCTTTCTTT
TRBJ2-7 . TRBV11-2 . CASSVLDGGAAYEQYF TGTGCCAGCAGCGTACTCGACGGCGGGGCGGCCTACGAGCAGTACTTC
TRBJ2-1 TRBD2 TRBV7-9 . CASSLTRLAGKGDEQFF TGTGCCAGCAGCTTAACCCGACTAGCGGGAAAAGGGGATGAGCAGTTCTTC
TRBJ2-4 TRBD1 TRBV6-5 . CASTRGTVGNIQYF TGTGCCAGCACCAGAGGGACAGTCGGAAACATTCAGTACTTC
TRBJ1-2 TRBD1 TRBV3-1/TRBV3-2 once CASSHETGGYFGYTF TGTGCCAGCAGCCATGAAACAGGGGGCTATTTTGGCTACACCTTC
TRBJ2-7 TRBD2 TRBV10-3 . CAIRAGGPYEQYF TGTGCCATCAGAGCGGGAGGGCCCTACGAGCAGTACTTC
TRBJ1-5 TRBD1 TRBV10-3 . CAIRPDRVGQPQHF TGTGCCATCAGACCAGACAGGGTGGGTCAGCCCCAGCATTTT
TRBJ1-2 TRBD1 TRBV6-5 . CASSRDRAYDYTF TGTGCCAGCAGCAGGGACAGGGCCTACGACTACACCTTC
TRBJ2-7 . TRBV7-8 . CASSLDFYEQYF TGTGCCAGCAGCTTGGACTTTTACGAGCAGTACTTC
TRBJ1-1 . TRBV5-4 once CASSLRGNTEAFF TGTGCCAGCAGCCTCCGCGGAAACACTGAAGCTTTCTTT
TRBJ2-7 . TRBV12-3/TRBV12-4 . CASRPGGTYEQYF TGTGCCAGCAGACCCGGAGGCACCTACGAGCAGTACTTC
TRBJ1-3 TRBD1 TRBV7-9 . CASSSTGTGNTIYF TGTGCCAGCAGCTCGACAGGGACTGGAAACACCATATATTTT
TRBJ1-2 TRBD1 TRBV19 . CASSSGGGYTF TGTGCCAGTAGCTCAGGGGGTGGCTACACCTTC
TRBJ2-5 . TRBV9 . CASSVVAGVETQYF TGTGCCAGCAGCGTAGTTGCAGGGGTGGAGACCCAGTACTTC
TRBJ2-7 TRBD2 TRBV12-3/TRBV12-4 . CASRSPGGEQYF TGTGCCAGCAGATCACCGGGGGGCGAGCAGTACTTC
TRBJ1-3 . TRBV18 . CASSPTKSAQLHTIYF TGTGCCAGCTCACCCACTAAATCGGCTCAATTGCACACCATATATTTT
TRBJ2-1 TRBD2 TRBV9 . CASSGRLAGGYNEQFF TGTGCCAGCAGCGGACGACTAGCGGGAGGTTACAATGAGCAGTTCTTC
TRBJ1-1 TRBD1 TRBV15 . CATSRILTGGFTEAFF TGTGCCACCAGCAGGATACTGACAGGGGGTTTTACTGAAGCTTTCTTT
TRBJ1-2 . TRBV30 . CAWTVYRGGYTF TGTGCCTGGACTGTCTATAGGGGAGGCTACACCTTC
TRBJ1-1 . TRBV19 . CASSIVWPPLMHGEAFF TGTGCCAGTAGTATTGTGTGGCCGCCACTCATGCACGGGGAAGCTTTCTTT